The rows below give T cell receptor beta chains drawn from one sample of a study of T cell responses to AZD1222 COVID-19 vaccine. Sequenced by immunoSEQ multiplex PCR; TCRdb stores in-frame clones only, minus some. The table has more than 140,000 clones, 90% to 95% seen once. The source was peripheral blood, collected on day 0 of MenACWY control vaccination. The receptors were gathered from an adult in good health. CDR3s include the opening cysteine and the closing phenylalanine or tryptophan. A D gene is named only where the DNA matches it firmly. Not all rows give a size; the values are once, few, many and, for expanded clones, a class.

v_call	j_call	d_call	clone_size	cdr3_nt	cdr3_aa
TRBV18	TRBJ1-5	TRBD1	NA	TGTGCCAGCTCCACAGGGGGCAGACAGCCCCAGCATTTT	CASSTGGRQPQHF
TRBV19	TRBJ1-5	NA	NA	TGTGCCAGTAGTATAATTTCGGGGCAGGGGAGACAGCCCCAGCATTTT	CASSIISGQGRQPQHF
TRBV28	TRBJ1-2	TRBD1	NA	TGTGCCAGCAGCCAAGACAGGGGCTATGGCTACACCTTC	CASSQDRGYGYTF
TRBV2	TRBJ1-2	NA	NA	TGTGCCAGCAGTGAAGGAGGGCTGGATGGCTACACCTTC	CASSEGGLDGYTF
TRBV10-3	TRBJ2-7	NA	NA	TGTGCCATCAGGGCCGGGTCCGCAAGTGGCGAGCAGTACTTC	CAIRAGSASGEQYF
TRBV9	TRBJ1-4	TRBD1	NA	TGTGCCAGCGGACAGGGGGCTGGTGAAAAACTGTTTTTT	CASGQGAGEKLFF
TRBV6-5	TRBJ1-1	TRBD1	NA	TGTGCCGTAGAGACAGGGGACACTGAAGCTTTCTTT	CAVETGDTEAFF
TRBV27	TRBJ1-1	TRBD1	once	TGTGCCAGCAGCATCCAGGGGGACGGGAACACTGAAGCTTTCTTT	CASSIQGDGNTEAFF
TRBV2	TRBJ1-1	NA	NA	TGTGCCAGCAGTTACGCGCGGGGAGGGGGTGAAGCTTTCTTT	CASSYARGGGEAFF
TRBV19	TRBJ2-1	TRBD1	NA	TGTGCCAGTAGCCCTGGTACGGGGACAGGGGGCTTCTACAATGAGCAGTTCTTC	CASSPGTGTGGFYNEQFF